These 28 T cell receptor beta chains were all obtained from the same sample, sequenced in a study of blood T cell repertoires in COVID-19. The method was immunoSEQ multiplex PCR; TCRdb's version includes in-frame clones alone and lacks a portion of them. The sample carries 200,000 to 250,000 clones, about three quarters recorded once. Sequencing was performed on peripheral blood. Every receptor here comes from a woman aged 70 to 79 with acute or convalescent COVID-19.

The gene calls are TRBV11-2 and TRBJ2-7; 12 bases fit TRBD1. Per germline, CDR1 SGHAT and CDR2 FQNNGV. V was pared by 1 base and J by 3 bases, with 7 bases of the junction left unmatched. This CDR3 contains 17 residues. The CDR3 DNA reads as TGTGCCAGCAGCTTAGGACGGGGGACAGGGGGCCTCTACGAGCAGTACTTC. It translates to CASSLGRGTGGLYEQYF.

This clone was counted between two and nine times. The J gene is TRBJ2-1, the V gene TRBV6-1; D ambiguous. The V end was cut by 0 bases, the J end by 4 bases, with 10 bases between. There are 15 residues in the CDR3. The V gene's germline CDR1 is MNHNS and CDR2 SASEGT. The CDR3 loop reads CASSEAIGRYNEQFF. The DNA of the CDR3 is TGTGCCAGCAGTGAAGCGATTGGCAGATACAATGAGCAGTTCTTC.

The chain couples TRBV2 to TRBJ1-1; TRBD1 agrees at 7 bases. Germline V gene data show CDR1 as SNHLY and CDR2 as FYNNEI. V shed 6 bases and J 7 bases; nucleotides not matched to a gene: 5. The CDR3 extends over 12 amino acids. As DNA, the CDR3 is TGTGCCAGCAGCCAAGGACAGGTTGAAGCTTTCTTT. Protein: CASSQGQVEAFF. Looking up the rest from reference TRBV2 and TRBJ1-1 gives the full variable domain: EPEVTQTPSHQVTQMGQEVILRCVPISNHLYFYWYRQILGQKVEFLVSFYNNEISEKSEIFDDQFSVERPDGSNFTLKIRSTKLEDSAMYFCASSQGQVEAFFGQGTRLTVV.

This chain links TRBV10-3 with TRBJ1-6; D is undetermined. The V and J ends lost 10 bases and 0 bases respectively, with 10 bases between them. The CDR3 covers 14 residues. The germline V gene encodes CDR1 ENHRY and CDR2 SYGVKD. The CDR3 loop is CATTGSSYNSPLHF. The CDR3 nucleotides are TGTGCCACAACGGGGAGCTCCTATAATTCACCCCTCCACTTT.

The chain joins TRBV2 to TRBJ2-1; TRBD2 matches at 9 bases. Per the germline V gene, CDR1 is SNHLY and CDR2 is FYNNEI. This CDR3 has 15 residues. The V gene end was trimmed by 5 bases and the J gene end by 5 bases; junction bases not matched to a gene: 7. For the CDR3, the DNA is TGTGCCAGCAGTTTTCTAGCGGGGTTGAACAATGAGCAGTTCTTC. This sequence encodes CASSFLAGLNNEQFF.

A single count supports this clone. V and J are TRBV3-1 (or the pseudogene TRBV3-2) and TRBJ2-5; D gene uncertain. The CDR3 is 13 residues long. Germline V gene data show CDR1 as LGHDT and CDR2 as YNNKEL (reference sequence). Between the trimmed V and J ends, which lost 4 bases and 0 bases, there was a span of 6 bases. CDR3 in amino acids: CASSPNNQETQYF. The CDR3 coding sequence is TGTGCCAGCAGCCCGAACAACCAAGAGACCCAGTACTTC.

The chain joins TRBV7-8 to TRBJ2-5; a weak D match, TRBD2 (5 bases). Germline lookup yields CDR1 SGHVS and CDR2 FQNEAQ. V lost 5 bases, J lost 5 bases, and 15 bases lay in between. There are 14 residues in the CDR3. CDR3 amino acids: CASSINPGMETQYF. CDR3 DNA sequence: TGTGCCAGCAGCATCAACCCGGGGATGGAGACCCAGTACTTC.

This rearrangement joins TRBV10-3 to TRBJ1-1; D is unclear. V dropped 6 bases and J dropped 2 bases, with 10 bases sitting between them. The germline V gene has CDR1 ENHRY and CDR2 SYGVKD. CDR3 length equals 13 residues. CDR3 coding DNA: TGTGCCATCAGACAAGGACTCAACACTGAAGCTTTCTTT. The encoded protein is CAIRQGLNTEAFF.

The V call is TRBV5-5, the J call TRBJ2-1, with 7 bases aligning to TRBD1. Germline-derived CDR1 and CDR2 are SGHKS and YYEKEE (reference sequence). The CDR3 is 15 amino acids. The J segment lost 7 bases and the V segment lost 0 bases, leaving 7 bases of the junction unmatched. The CDR3 region is CASSLVGSGGNEQFF. Here the CDR3 DNA reads TGTGCCAGCAGCTTGGTAGGGTCAGGGGGTAATGAGCAGTTCTTC.

This rearrangement joins TRBV7-9 to TRBJ1-5; maybe TRBD1 (5 bases). Trimming removed 7 bases from V and 2 bases from J, with 12 bases in between. Germline CDR1 reads SEHNR; CDR2 reads FQNEAQ (reference sequence). CDR3 length: 14 amino acids. DNA of the CDR3: TGTGCCAGCACCCAAGGGGAGGGCAATCAGCCCCAGCATTTT. This codes for CASTQGEGNQPQHF.

The chain joins TRBV10-3 to TRBJ2-5; a possible D gene is TRBD1 (6 bases). The CDR3 extends over 15 amino acids. With 4 bases removed from V and 2 bases from J, the gap between germline ends came to 14 bases. Germline V gene data show CDR1 as ENHRY and CDR2 as SYGVKD. In DNA, the CDR3 is TGTGCCATCAGTGGGACAGTCCGAGGGCAAGAGACCCAGTACTTC. The encoded protein is CAISGTVRGQETQYF.

The chain uses TRBV3-1 (or the pseudogene TRBV3-2) and TRBJ1-1; the D gene is possibly TRBD1 (5 bases). This CDR3 has 15 amino acids. The germline V and J ends were trimmed by 4 bases and 5 bases, with 17 bases remaining between them. Germline V gives CDR1 LGHDT, CDR2 YNNKEL (reference sequence). The CDR3 region has the DNA TGTGCCAGCAGCCCTCGGGGGACCACGGGGACTGAAGCTTTCTTT. It is translated as CASSPRGTTGTEAFF.

V gene TRBV6-2 or TRBV6-3 combines with J gene TRBJ2-1; D is possibly TRBD2 (5 bases). The CDR3 length is 16 residues. In germline, CDR1 is MNHEY, CDR2 SVGEGT. V was shortened by 5 bases and J by 0 bases, with 14 bases between the two germline ends. The CDR3 DNA is TGTGCCAGCAGTCAAACTAGGAGAAACTCCTACAATGAGCAGTTCTTC. The encoded protein is CASSQTRRNSYNEQFF.

The gene calls are TRBV9 and TRBJ2-3, with 8 bases identical to TRBD1. Germline assignment: CDR1 SGDLS and CDR2 YYNGEE. The CDR3 is made up of 14 amino acids. After removal of 4 bases from V and 6 bases from J, the junction contained 7 bases not matched to a gene. CDR3 amino acids: CASSMDRVGDTQYF. CDR3 coding DNA: TGTGCCAGCAGCATGGACAGGGTAGGTGATACGCAGTATTTT.

This sequence joins TRBV20-1 and TRBJ2-3; 12 bases line up with TRBD1. V lost 3 bases, J lost 4 bases, and 5 bases stayed unmatched. The CDR3 spans 15 residues. Germline V gene lookup returns CDR1 DFQATT and CDR2 SNEGSKA (reference sequence). The CDR3 protein is CSASKGQGAADTQYF. In DNA, the CDR3 is TGCAGTGCTAGTAAGGGACAGGGGGCCGCAGATACGCAGTATTTT.

The V call is TRBV5-1, the J call TRBJ1-4; D remains unclear. The CDR3 loop spans 14 amino acids. V lost 0 bases, J lost 6 bases, and 9 bases lay in between. Germline-derived CDR1 and CDR2 are SGHRS and YFSETQ. CDR3 in amino acids: CASSLDGVDEKLFF. CDR3 nucleotide sequence: TGCGCCAGCAGCTTGGACGGGGTGGATGAAAAACTGTTTTTT.

This clone occurred many times. V usage is TRBV5-1 and J usage is TRBJ2-7; a possible D gene is TRBD1 (6 bases). CDR1 SGHRS and CDR2 YFSETQ come from the germline V gene. CDR3 length: 13 residues. The V end was cut by 3 bases, the J end by 2 bases, with 9 bases between. In DNA form, the CDR3 reads TGCGCCAGCAGCTACAGGGCTCCCTACGAGCAGTACTTC. Protein product: CASSYRAPYEQYF. Full variable domain (rest looked up from reference TRBV5-1 and TRBJ2-7): KAGVTQTPRYLIKTRGQQVTLSCSPISGHRSVSWYQQTPGQGLQFLFEYFSETQRNKGNFPGRFSGRQFSNSRSEMNVSTLELGDSALYLCASSYRAPYEQYFGPGTRLTVT.

The genes are TRBV11-3 and TRBJ1-4; 8 nucleotides line up with TRBD1. This CDR3 spans 14 amino acids. With V trimmed by 5 bases and J by 7 bases, 6 bases remained unmatched. Germline assignment: CDR1 SGHNT and CDR2 YENEEA. CDR3 DNA sequence: TGTGCCAGCAGCGAGGACAGGGTTGGTGAAAAACTGTTTTTT. This gives the protein CASSEDRVGEKLFF.

The rearrangement links TRBV6-1 to TRBJ2-7, with D possibly matching TRBD2 (5 bases). CDR3 size: 14 residues. Germline V gene data show CDR1 as MNHNS and CDR2 as SASEGT. Between the trimmed V and J ends, which lost 3 bases and 0 bases, there was a span of 9 bases. The CDR3 nucleotides read TGTGCCAGCAGTGACCCGGGGTTCTCCTACGAGCAGTACTTC. Translating gives CASSDPGFSYEQYF.

The rearrangement uses TRBV7-9 and TRBJ1-2; TRBD1 matches 11 bases. This CDR3 has 16 amino acids. The germline gives CDR1 SEHNR, CDR2 FQNEAQ (reference sequence). After removal of 1 base from V and 4 bases from J, the junction contained 5 bases not matched to a gene. As DNA, the CDR3 is TGTGCCAGCAGCTTAGGCCGGGACAGGGGGATCTATGGCTACACCTTC. Encoded protein: CASSLGRDRGIYGYTF.

The genes are TRBV7-2 and TRBJ2-1; 8 bases match TRBD1. The germline CDR1 and CDR2 sequences are SGHTA and FQGNSA. The CDR3 is 16 amino acids. The trim removed 1 base at V and 6 bases at J, leaving 8 bases unmatched. CDR3 in DNA: TGTGCCAGCAGCTTAGGGACAGGGAATAGGCGCAATGAGCAGTTCTTC. This gives the protein CASSLGTGNRRNEQFF.

The V gene is TRBV6-5, the J gene TRBJ2-6; TRBD1 might be the D (5 bases). Trimming pared 2 bases from V and 2 bases from J, leaving 7 bases between. This CDR3 comprises 15 residues. Looked up from germline, CDR1 is MNHEY and CDR2 is SVGAGI. This CDR3 reads CASSYETAGANVLTF. The CDR3 DNA is TGTGCCAGCAGTTACGAGACAGCTGGGGCCAACGTCCTGACTTTC.

This chain connects TRBV5-4 to TRBJ1-1; D is perhaps TRBD1 (5 bases). This CDR3 has 16 amino acids. V gave up 3 bases and J gave up 6 bases, with 21 bases separating them. CDR1 is SGHNT, CDR2 YYREEE, per germline (reference sequence). The CDR3, as DNA: TGTGCCAGCAGCTATTTAAGGACGGGAGGGGAGTCTGAAGCTTTCTTT. Its protein is CASSYLRTGGESEAFF.

Here the CDR3 DNA reads TGCGCCAGCAGCTTGGTACAGAGGGACACTGAAGCTTTCTTT. Translation: CASSLVQRDTEAFF. The chain recombines TRBV5-1 with TRBJ1-1; D is uncertain. The germline gives CDR1 SGHRS, CDR2 YFSETQ. This CDR3 is built from 14 residues. V lost 0 bases and J lost 3, with 9 bases in between.

The chain has TRBV7-8 and TRBJ2-1; 10 bases map to TRBD1. V shed 5 bases, J shed 8 bases, and the junction held 3 bases outside the gene matches. CDR3 length: 13 amino acids. The germline V gene has CDR1 SGHVS and CDR2 FQNEAQ. In DNA form, the CDR3 reads TGTGCCAGCAGCCGAGGACAGGGGGATGAGCAGTTCTTC. Protein product: CASSRGQGDEQFF.

CDR3 DNA: TGTGCCACAAAAGCCGACAGCTATCAGCCCCAGCATTTT. Translated: CATKADSYQPQHF. This chain links TRBV6-5 with TRBJ1-5; TRBD1 is a possible D gene (5 bases). Germline V gene data show CDR1 as MNHEY and CDR2 as SVGAGI. The CDR3 spans 13 residues. The V end was cut by 10 bases, the J end by 5 bases, with 15 bases between.

This chain connects TRBV19 to TRBJ2-3, with D hard to call. CDR1 LNHDA and CDR2 SQIVND come from the germline V gene (reference sequence). V gave up 4 bases and J gave up 1 base, with 3 bases separating them. The CDR3 totals 12 residues. Here the CDR3 DNA reads TGTGCCAGTAGTAGGCGCACAGATACGCAGTATTTT. Protein sequence: CASSRRTDTQYF.

V is TRBV19 and J is TRBJ1-5; D uncertain. V lost 2 bases and J 4 bases, leaving 9 bases between the germline ends. The CDR3 is 14 amino acids. The germline V gene encodes CDR1 LNHDA and CDR2 SQIVND (reference sequence). CDR3 sequence: CASSIQRVNQPQHF. CDR3 coding DNA: TGTGCCAGTAGTATACAGAGGGTTAATCAGCCCCAGCATTTT. Based on the CDR3 plus reference TRBV19 and TRBJ1-5, the full variable domain is DGGITQSPKYLFRKEGQNVTLSCEQNLNHDAMYWYRQDPGQGLRLIYYSQIVNDFQKGDIAEGYSVSREKKESFPLTVTSAQKNPTAFYLCASSIQRVNQPQHFGDGTRLSIL.